Sequencing of this T cell receptor (beta chain) was carried out in a study of chemoradiotherapy in HPV16-positive cancers (dated by TCRdb to between 2021 and 2023). For context, the study as a whole: Functional T-cell assays on cells from a couple of HPV16-positive patients defined candidate HPV-specific T-cell clones and common TCR motifs. The study asked whether T-cell immunity against the HPV oncoproteins E6 and E7 changes during chemoradiotherapy and whether it affects survival. TCR repertoires from some 90 patients with HPV-related cancers were then used to track the candidate HPV-specific TCRs and motifs.

Library generation was performed with the immunoSEQ multiplex PCR assay. TCRdb mirrors the immuneACCESS table, restricted to in-frame sequences. Some clones are absent from its copies; in checked studies, under half trace to an unresolved V gene, and the reason for the others is unknown. This sample is represented by over 2,500 clones; approximately 86% of them were singletons. About a tenth of the sample goes to the ten largest clones. About this clone: Its cognate antigen has yet to be identified. No base quality information exists; no much larger clone differs at one position.

Repertoires were sampled multiple times during chemoradiotherapy, which allowed clonal expansion in the tumor microenvironment to be followed. Findings and caveats that apply to the study as a whole: The functional definition of HPV-specific T cells came from only a couple of HPV16-positive patients, and the survival association was reported for HPV16-positive patients. Expansion of candidate HPV-specific clones and E7-related TCR motifs was observed in the tumor microenvironment during treatment, whereas no such expansion was observed for non-HPV-specific T cells. In HPV16-positive patients, expansion of HPV-responsive T cells during chemoradiotherapy was associated with improved recurrence-free survival.

The germline V gene (reference sequence) sets CDR1 to LNHNV and CDR2 to YYDKDF. The CDR3 holds 13 amino acids from the cysteine to the phenylalanine. Just the 39-base CDR3 DNA is kept, in frame starting at base 1. At the junction V is shortened by 7 bases and J by 9 bases; bases outside the gene matches: 9. This clonotype was sampled from a human donor with HPV-associated anogenital cancer. The chain is encoded by TRBV15 joined to TRBJ2-1; 7 middle bases align to TRBD1. Sample: blood, taken from a patient who underwent chemoradiotherapy. The sequence in DNA is TGTGCCACCAACAGTCCGACAGGGATTGAGCAGTTCTTC. It specifies CATNSPTGIEQFF.